A selection of T cell receptor beta chains follows, all from one sample in a study of T cell responses to AZD1222 COVID-19 vaccine. The table came from immunoSEQ multiplex PCR; TCRdb's copy has only in-frame clones and leaves some out. The table lists 95,000 to 110,000 clones, about 90% of them singletons, with 5.5% to 8.5% in the top ten. The starting material was peripheral blood, obtained on day 0 of AZD1222 vaccination. Receptor source: an adult in good health. Each CDR3 is given with its conserved first and last residue. The D gene is left open where the match is weak. Rows may omit the clone size; those that give it use once, few, many or a size class.

v_gene,j_gene,d_gene,abundance,CDR3nt,CDR3aa
TRBV4-2,TRBJ2-2,TRBD1,.,TGTGCCAGCAGAAGGGGGCTAGACCTTAGGGTCGGGGAGCTGTTTTTT,CASRRGLDLRVGELFF
TRBV2,TRBJ1-1,.,.,TGTGCCAGCAGTGCGACACCTGGCACTGAAGCTTTCTTT,CASSATPGTEAFF
TRBV11-3,TRBJ2-1,TRBD2,.,TGTGCCAGCGGAAACGAGCGGGAGGGCAATGAGCAGTTCTTC,CASGNEREGNEQFF
TRBV5-4,TRBJ1-2,TRBD1,.,TGTGCCAGCAGCACCTGGACAGGGGGTCTCTATGGCTACACCTTC,CASSTWTGGLYGYTF
TRBV10-3,TRBJ1-2,TRBD1,.,TGTGCCATCAATGCGGGACAGGGAGACTATGGCTACACCTTC,CAINAGQGDYGYTF
TRBV5-5,TRBJ1-2,.,once,TGTGCCAGCAGCCTGGCATTGGGGGGCGGCTATGGCTACACCTTC,CASSLALGGGYGYTF
TRBV29-1,TRBJ1-1,.,.,TGCAGCGTTGGAGACGTGGATACTGAAGCTTTCTTT,CSVGDVDTEAFF
TRBV14,TRBJ2-3,.,few,TGTGCCAGCAGCCAAGATTGGAGTACAGATACGCAGTATTTT,CASSQDWSTDTQYF
TRBV11-2,TRBJ2-1,.,.,TGTGCCAGCAGCTTCGCGTCCGCAGGGCAGTTCTTC,CASSFASAGQFF
TRBV14,TRBJ2-2,.,.,TGTGCCAGCAGCCAAGTTACGACCGGGGAGCTGTTTTTT,CASSQVTTGELFF
TRBV10-3,TRBJ1-2,.,.,TGTGCCATCAGCCACAGGGAAGACTATGGCTACACCTTC,CAISHREDYGYTF
TRBV27,TRBJ1-2,.,.,TGTGCCAGCAGTCCCACAAGCGCTAACTATGGCTACACCTTC,CASSPTSANYGYTF
TRBV5-1,TRBJ2-4,TRBD2,once,TGCGCCAGCAGTTCGGGCGGGAGGGCCCTCGTGGAAAACATTCAGTACTTC,CASSSGGRALVENIQYF
TRBV14,TRBJ1-2,.,once,TGTGCCAGCAGCCAGCCCAGCTTCTATGGCTACACCTTC,CASSQPSFYGYTF
TRBV9,TRBJ1-2,.,once,TGTGCCAGCAGCCTGCGAGGGGGGAGGATCGTCGGCGGCTACACCTTC,CASSLRGGRIVGGYTF
TRBV2,TRBJ2-2,.,.,TGTGCCAGCCTCACTAGAGTGAACACCGGGGAGCTGTTTTTT,CASLTRVNTGELFF